This T cell receptor beta chain was captured by sequencing in a study of patients and donors after allogeneic stem cell transplantation (dated by TCRdb to about 2020). Libraries were prepared through RT-PCR. Sequenced using a NextSeq 550. TCRdb trimmed the raw reads at Q25, called clones with MiXCR and kept productive beta chains. Rows are combined by CDR3 protein, so each entry shows the most common genes and DNA. The sample contains some 960,000 distinct CDR3 sequences, approximately 19% of them found a single time. The ten top clones hold around 6% of the sample. A few counts support this clonotype. The specificity of this receptor is unknown. No much larger clone exists at a distance of one base, and base qualities are not known. Per the germline V gene, SGHRS is the CDR1 and YFSETQ is the CDR2. The CDR3 measures 18 amino acids from cysteine to phenylalanine. CDR3 DNA is the only sequence kept; it has 54 bases, read in frame from the first base. V is trimmed back by 4 bases and J by 6 bases, and the junction contains 12 bases that no gene match accounts for.

Material for sequencing was blood, either unsorted or a sorted T cell fraction (not recorded which). The clonotype originates from a human donor who was either an allogeneic HSCT recipient or a stem cell or donor lymphocyte infusion donor (not recorded which). It is not recorded whose cells these are; they may come from a transplant donor. The chain is encoded by TRBV5-1 joined to TRBJ2-2, and 13 bases in between align with TRBD2. The sequenced DNA: TGCGCCAGCAGCACGAAACCACCGGGACTAGCGGGACCCGGGGAGCTGTTTTTT. It translates to CASSTKPPGLAGPGELFF.